The TCR beta chain under discussion was sequenced for a study of blood T cells in healthy people across ages. General study results and limits: Naive T cell percentage showed a strong correlation with the diversity of TCR beta.

The CDR3 is 17 amino acids. V lost 3 bases, J lost 0 bases, and 12 bases lay in between. Per germline, CDR1 MGHRA and CDR2 YSYEKL. For this clonotype: Its antigen is as yet unknown.

A sample-barcoded 5' primer and a J-beta primer mix were used in a second PCR of roughly 6 to 11 cycles. TCRdb reprocessed the 5' RACE reads with MiXCR, giving one entry per CDR3 protein. The sample carries around 1,900,000 distinct CDR3 sequences, about 39% recorded once. This chain links TRBV4-1 with TRBJ2-6, with a weak D call TRBD2 (5 bases). This TCR was recovered from a human donor in good health. The specimen was blood. CDR3 sequence: CASSQLTAGSGANVLTF. CDR3 DNA: TGCGCCAGCAGCCAGTTGACTGCGGGCTCTGGGGCCAACGTCCTGACTTTC.